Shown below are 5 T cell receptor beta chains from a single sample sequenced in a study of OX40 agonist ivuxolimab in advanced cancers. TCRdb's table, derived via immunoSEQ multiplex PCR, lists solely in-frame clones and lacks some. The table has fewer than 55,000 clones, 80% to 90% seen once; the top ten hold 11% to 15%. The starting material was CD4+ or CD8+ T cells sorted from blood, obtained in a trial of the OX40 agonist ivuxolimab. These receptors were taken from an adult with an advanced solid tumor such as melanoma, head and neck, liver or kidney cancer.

Here the CDR3 DNA reads TGTGCCAGCAGCGCGGACGGAGCTAACTATGGCTACACCTTC. It yields the protein CASSADGANYGYTF. V and J are TRBV9 and TRBJ1-2, with D unclear. In germline, CDR1 is SGDLS, CDR2 YYNGEE. V lost 3 bases and J 0 bases, leaving 9 bases between the germline ends. This CDR3 region has 14 residues.

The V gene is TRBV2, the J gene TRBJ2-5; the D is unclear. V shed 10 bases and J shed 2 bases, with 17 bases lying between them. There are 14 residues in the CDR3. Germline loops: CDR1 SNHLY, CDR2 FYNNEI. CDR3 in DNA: TGTGCCAACGTAAATGTAGACAATCAAGAGACCCAGTACTTC. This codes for CANVNVDNQETQYF.

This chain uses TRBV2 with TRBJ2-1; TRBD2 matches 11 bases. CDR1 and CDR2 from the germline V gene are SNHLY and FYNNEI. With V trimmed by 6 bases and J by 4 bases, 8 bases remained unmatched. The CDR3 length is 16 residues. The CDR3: CASRDSSGGRYNEQFF. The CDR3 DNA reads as TGTGCCAGCAGAGATTCTAGCGGGGGGAGATACAATGAGCAGTTCTTC. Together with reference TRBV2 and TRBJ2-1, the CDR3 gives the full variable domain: EPEVTQTPSHQVTQMGQEVILRCVPISNHLYFYWYRQILGQKVEFLVSFYNNEISEKSEIFDDQFSVERPDGSNFTLKIRSTKLEDSAMYFCASRDSSGGRYNEQFFGPGTRLTVL.

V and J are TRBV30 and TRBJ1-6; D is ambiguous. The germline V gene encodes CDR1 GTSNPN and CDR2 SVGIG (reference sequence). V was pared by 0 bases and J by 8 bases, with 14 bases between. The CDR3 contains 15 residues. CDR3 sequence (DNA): TGTGCCTGGAGTGTAAGAGGGTCTGAATATTCACCCCTCCACTTT. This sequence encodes CAWSVRGSEYSPLHF.

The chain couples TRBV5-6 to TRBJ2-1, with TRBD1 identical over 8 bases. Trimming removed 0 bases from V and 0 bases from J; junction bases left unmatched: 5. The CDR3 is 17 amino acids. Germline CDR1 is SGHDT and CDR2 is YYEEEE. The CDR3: CASSLGAGGSSYNEQFF. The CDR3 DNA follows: TGTGCCAGCAGCTTGGGGGCAGGGGGCTCCTCCTACAATGAGCAGTTCTTC.